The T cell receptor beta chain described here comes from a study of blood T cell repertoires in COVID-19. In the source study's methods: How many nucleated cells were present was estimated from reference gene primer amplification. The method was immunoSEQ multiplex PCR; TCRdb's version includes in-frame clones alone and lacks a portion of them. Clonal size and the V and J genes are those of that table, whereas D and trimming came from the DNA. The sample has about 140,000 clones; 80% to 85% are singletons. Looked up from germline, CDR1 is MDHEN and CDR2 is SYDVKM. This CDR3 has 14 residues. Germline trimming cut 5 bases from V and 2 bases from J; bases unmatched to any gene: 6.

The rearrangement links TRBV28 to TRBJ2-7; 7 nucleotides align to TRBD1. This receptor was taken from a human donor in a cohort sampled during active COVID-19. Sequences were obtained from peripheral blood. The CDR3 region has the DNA TGTGCCAGCAGTCCGCATGGACAGGCCTACGAGCAGTACTTC. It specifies CASSPHGQAYEQYF.